These 27 T cell receptor beta chains came from one sample sequenced in a study of blood T cells in healthy people across ages. Then a second PCR, running roughly 6 to 12 cycles, was carried out with a sample-barcoded 5' primer and a J-beta primer mix. TCRdb independently ran MiXCR on the 5' RACE reads; one entry per CDR3 protein. Altogether about 620,000 distinct CDR3 sequences are present, under 25% being singletons, with the ten largest covering 3.5% to 4%. The sequenced material came from blood. The receptors stem from a man in his 70s in good health.

This clonotype was observed a few times. The rearrangement joins TRBV29-1 to TRBJ2-1, with D unresolved. V was trimmed by 7 bases and J by 2 bases, leaving 15 bases between them. Germline V gene sequence: CDR1 SQVTM, CDR2 ANQGSEA. This CDR3 region has 14 residues. CDR3 nucleotide sequence: TGCAGCGCCCCCGCTGCGTCAACCTACAATGAGCAGTTCTTC. Protein: CSAPAASTYNEQFF.

This clonotype was seen only a few times. This chain uses TRBV7-2 with TRBJ2-5; tentatively, D is TRBD1 or TRBD2 (5 bases each). The J call may be wrong; the DNA end is better matched by TRBJ2-7. The CDR3 covers 14 residues. CDR1 is SGHTA, CDR2 FQGNSA, per germline. This CDR3 reads CASSARGNSYEQYF. In DNA, the CDR3 is TGTGCCAGCAGCGCCCGGGGCAACTCCTACGAGCAGTACTTC.

This clonotype has only a few counts. The chain carries TRBV12-3 or TRBV12-4 and TRBJ2-5; 8 bases agree with TRBD2. The tail of the sequence fits TRBJ2-1 better, so the J call may be wrong. The CDR3 totals 16 residues. The CDR3 DNA reads as TGTGCCAGCAGTTTATTCGGGGGGACTAGTCTTAATGAGCAGTTCTTC. It specifies CASSLFGGTSLNEQFF.

This clonotype turned up a few times. The conserved phenylalanine or tryptophan normally closing the CDR3 is absent here, so this likely arose from a read error. The chain has TRBV5-1 and TRBJ2-5, with 10 positions matching TRBD2. Germline V gives CDR1 SGHRS, CDR2 YFSETQ. The CDR3 runs to 15 residues. V shed 3 bases, J shed 0 bases, and the junction held 2 bases outside the gene matches. The CDR3 reads CASSSTSGYQETQYL. The CDR3 nucleotides read TGCGCCAGCAGCTCGACTAGCGGGTACCAAGAGACCCAGTACCTC.

In its sample, this clonotype was seen many times. The chain couples TRBV20-1 to TRBJ2-5; D gene ambiguous. CDR1 DFQATT and CDR2 SNEGSKA come from the germline V gene (reference sequence). CDR3 size: 11 residues. The germline V and J ends were trimmed by 3 bases and 4 bases, with 6 bases remaining between them. This CDR3 is CSASARETQYF. For the CDR3, the DNA is TGCAGTGCTAGTGCTAGAGAGACCCAGTACTTC.

This clonotype was observed a handful of times. The chain is built from TRBV14 and TRBJ2-2; D possibly corresponds to TRBD2 (6 bases). CDR1 and CDR2 (germline): SGHDN, FVKESK. The CDR3 spans 15 residues. V was trimmed by 0 bases and J by 6 bases, leaving 11 bases between them. CDR3 in amino acids: CASSQEWGVSGELFF. Written as DNA, the CDR3 is TGTGCCAGCAGCCAAGAATGGGGGGTGTCCGGGGAGCTGTTTTTT.

The chain couples TRBV12-3 or TRBV12-4 to TRBJ2-5; the D is unclear. The CDR3 covers 12 residues. The V end was cut by 6 bases, the J end by 5 bases, with 10 bases between. The CDR3 spells CASSTVWETQYF. CDR3 DNA sequence: TGTGCCAGCAGCACCGTTTGGGAGACCCAGTACTTC.

This clonotype has at least ten counts. The gene calls are TRBV18 and TRBJ2-7, with no clear D. Per the germline V gene, CDR1 is KGHSH and CDR2 is LQKENI. There are 13 residues in the CDR3. V lost 2 bases to trimming and J lost 1 base, with 6 bases between them. The CDR3: CASSPSDSYEQYF. DNA of the CDR3: TGTGCCAGCTCACCATCGGATTCCTACGAGCAGTACTTC.

This clonotype was seen a few times. A single base separates this from a much larger clone, so it may be a read error. The V gene is TRBV28, the J gene TRBJ2-5; tentatively, D is TRBD1 or TRBD2 (5 bases each). The CDR3 is 15 amino acids. Germline lookup yields CDR1 MDHEN and CDR2 SYDVKM. CDR3: CASSLGDLQRETRYF. The DNA of the CDR3 is TGTGCCAGCAGTTTAGGGGACCTCCAAAGGGAGACCCGGTACTTC.

V usage is TRBV5-4 and J usage is TRBJ1-4, with a weak D call TRBD1 (5 bases). This CDR3 has 13 residues. Trimming removed 2 bases at V and 7 bases at J, with 9 bases between. Germline V gene lookup returns CDR1 SGHNT and CDR2 YYREEE (reference sequence). The CDR3, as DNA: TGTGCCAGCAGCTTAGACAGCGGTGAAAAACTGTTTTTT. Amino acid sequence: CASSLDSGEKLFF.

The genes are TRBV28 and TRBJ2-6; the D is unclear. The CDR3 totals 15 residues. Per the germline V gene, CDR1 is MDHEN and CDR2 is SYDVKM. Trimming removed 2 bases from V and 2 bases from J, with 7 bases in between. The CDR3 DNA reads as TGTGCCAGCAGTTTAGTAAGACCTGGGGCCAACGTCCTGACTTTC. It yields the protein CASSLVRPGANVLTF.

This clonotype was seen only a few times. V usage is TRBV20-1 and J usage is TRBJ2-3; TRBD2 matches 11 bases. V trimming: 3 bases; J trimming: 12 bases; junction bases outside the gene matches: 8. The germline V gene encodes CDR1 DFQATT and CDR2 SNEGSKA (reference sequence). This CDR3 spans 13 amino acids. The CDR3 nucleotides read TGCAGTGCTAGTTTGGGACTAGCGGCGTCCCAGTATTTT. It yields the protein CSASLGLAASQYF.

This clonotype came up a few times. V is TRBV24-1 and J is TRBJ1-5; a possible D gene is TRBD1 (6 bases). Germline CDR1 and CDR2: KGHDR and SFDVKD. V lost 4 bases, J lost 12 bases, and 12 bases lay in between. The CDR3 length is 12 residues. The CDR3 coding sequence is TGTGCCACCAGTGACCAAGGGGGGGTCCAGCATTTT. This codes for CATSDQGGVQHF.

This clonotype occurred a few times. This chain links TRBV6-1 with TRBJ2-1; D not certain. V lost 6 bases, J lost 0 bases, and 12 bases lay in between. This CDR3 is 15 amino acids long. From germline, CDR1 is MNHNS and CDR2 SASEGT. The CDR3 coding sequence is TGTGCCAGCAGCAATACCCGCTTCTCCTACAATGAGCAGTTCTTC. Amino acids: CASSNTRFSYNEQFF.

This clonotype showed up many times. The chain uses TRBV6-5 and TRBJ2-7, with 13 positions matching TRBD2. Germline values: CDR1 MNHEY, CDR2 SVGAGI. The CDR3 length is 14 residues. V lost 4 bases and J lost 5; bases outside the gene matches: 2. The CDR3 reads CASSWTSGSHEQYF. The CDR3 region has the DNA TGTGCCAGCAGTTGGACTAGCGGGAGCCACGAGCAGTACTTC.

This clonotype was counted once. The V call is TRBV5-5, the J call TRBJ2-2; D unresolved. V was cut by 4 bases and J by 3 bases, with 7 bases left in between. This CDR3 has 13 amino acids. Germline V gene data show CDR1 as SGHKS and CDR2 as YYEKEE (reference sequence). CDR3 sequence (DNA): TGTGCCAGCAGCGCGGAATACACCGGGGAGCTGTTTTTT. Amino acid sequence: CASSAEYTGELFF. The whole variable domain, remainder taken from reference TRBV5-5 and TRBJ2-2, is DAGVTQSPTHLIKTRGQQVTLRCSPISGHKSVSWYQQVLGQGPQFIFQYYEKEERGRGNFPDRFSARQFPNYSSELNVNALLLGDSALYLCASSAEYTGELFFGEGSRLTVL.

The chain carries TRBV20-1 and TRBJ2-1, with D hard to call. Trimming cost V 4 bases and J 2 bases, with 15 bases left between them. The CDR3 extends over 15 amino acids. Germline lookup yields CDR1 DFQATT and CDR2 SNEGSKA (reference sequence). CDR3 coding DNA: TGCAGTGCTACCTCTCGGCAGACCGCCTACAATGAGCAGTTCTTC. Translation gives CSATSRQTAYNEQFF.

The rearrangement uses TRBV20-1 and TRBJ2-1, with TRBD2 matching 12 bases. This CDR3 is 15 amino acids long. CDR1 and CDR2 from the germline V gene are DFQATT and SNEGSKA (reference sequence). V lost 3 bases to trimming and J lost 4 bases; unmatched junction nucleotides: 4. The CDR3 bases are TGCAGTGCTAGGACTAGCGGGAGCCGTTACAATGAGCAGTTCTTC. It is translated as CSARTSGSRYNEQFF.

In its sample, this clonotype was seen a few times. The gene calls are TRBV6-2 or TRBV6-3 and TRBJ1-1; D gene ambiguous. Germline loops: CDR1 MNHEY, CDR2 SVGEGT. V was clipped by 1 base and J by 1 base, with 7 bases between them. The CDR3 runs 14 residues. In DNA form, the CDR3 reads TGTGCCAGCAGTTACTTCGATGCGAACACTGAAGCTTTCTTT. Its translation: CASSYFDANTEAFF.

In this sample, this clonotype turned up a few times. This chain uses TRBV28 with TRBJ2-7; TRBD1 agrees at 11 bases. The junction had 2 bases not matched to a gene; V was cut back by 4 bases and J by 3 bases. Germline assignment: CDR1 MDHEN and CDR2 SYDVKM. The CDR3 loop spans 14 amino acids. The CDR3 protein is CASSYGTGGYEQYF. In DNA, the CDR3 is TGTGCCAGCAGTTATGGGACAGGGGGCTACGAGCAGTACTTC.

This clonotype was counted a single time. The chain recombines TRBV15 with TRBJ2-1, with 12 bases matching TRBD2. V was pared by 5 bases and J by 6 bases, with 5 bases of the junction left unmatched. Germline assignment: CDR1 LNHNV and CDR2 YYDKDF (reference sequence). The CDR3 contains 15 residues. The CDR3 DNA reads as TGTGCCACCAGCTTCCAGACTAGCGGGAGCAATGAGCAGTTCTTC. Translated: CATSFQTSGSNEQFF.

The V gene is TRBV2, the J gene TRBJ2-1, with 13 nucleotides matching TRBD2. This CDR3 is built from 15 residues. The V gene end was trimmed by 7 bases and the J gene end by 5 bases; junction bases not matched to a gene: 5. Germline CDR1 SNHLY, CDR2 FYNNEI. The CDR3 loop reads CASNLLAGGDNEQFF. CDR3 nucleotide sequence: TGTGCCAGCAACCTACTAGCGGGAGGGGACAATGAGCAGTTCTTC. Combining the CDR3 with reference TRBV2 and TRBJ2-1 gives the whole variable domain EPEVTQTPSHQVTQMGQEVILRCVPISNHLYFYWYRQILGQKVEFLVSFYNNEISEKSEIFDDQFSVERPDGSNFTLKIRSTKLEDSAMYFCASNLLAGGDNEQFFGPGTRLTVL.

This clonotype has a handful of counts. The gene calls are TRBV4-3 and TRBJ1-5; tentatively, D is TRBD1 (6 bases). The CDR3 covers 16 residues. Trimming stripped 5 bases from V and 0 bases from J, with 14 bases between. Germline V lookup: CDR1 LGHNA, CDR2 YSLEER. DNA for the CDR3: TGCGCCAGCAGCATGGGGGCAGGCCCTAGCAATCAGCCCCAGCATTTT. Its protein is CASSMGAGPSNQPQHF.

The table lists this clonotype with a count of one. The chain combines TRBV29-1 with TRBJ1-2; perhaps TRBD1 as D (6 bases). V lost 5 bases, J lost 4 bases, and 11 bases lay in between. The germline CDR1 and CDR2 sequences are SQVTM and ANQGSEA. The CDR3 has 12 amino acids. As DNA, the CDR3 is TGCAGCGTTCTTCAGGGGATCTATGGCTACACCTTC. The encoded protein is CSVLQGIYGYTF.

Ten or more counts support this clonotype. This sequence joins TRBV20-1 and TRBJ2-7, with TRBD2 identical over 10 bases. The CDR3 consists of 13 residues. Germline CDR1 reads DFQATT; CDR2 reads SNEGSKA (reference sequence). With 6 bases clipped from V and 4 bases from J, the junction kept 6 bases outside the gene matches. In nucleotides, the CDR3 is TGCAGTGCCCATAGAGCGGGAGGGTACGAGCAGTACTTC. Translation gives CSAHRAGGYEQYF.

There are a few counts of this clonotype. The J gene is TRBJ2-5, the V gene TRBV7-2; D is perhaps TRBD1 or TRBD2 (7 bases each). With 5 bases removed from V and 5 bases from J, the gap between germline ends came to 12 bases. This CDR3 spans 13 amino acids. Germline loops: CDR1 SGHTA, CDR2 FQGNSA. The CDR3 DNA is TGTGCCAGCAGCGCCAGGGGGGGGGAGACCCAGTACTTC. This gives the protein CASSARGGETQYF.

This clonotype was seen only a few times. The chain links TRBV28 to TRBJ2-3; D gene unclear. V lost 5 bases and J 2 bases, leaving 20 bases between the germline ends. This CDR3 is built from 17 residues. The V gene's germline CDR1 is MDHEN and CDR2 SYDVKM. CDR3 in DNA: TGTGCCAGCAGTACCACCGGTGTAGGGCCGGTCACAGATACGCAGTATTTT. This gives the protein CASSTTGVGPVTDTQYF.